This TCR beta chain was profiled in a study of radiotherapy plus CTLA-4 blockade in lung cancer. Study at large: Patients showed objective responses in 18% of cases and disease control in less than 35%.

General study results and limits: Expansion of tumor-derived TCR clones was observed in blood after radiotherapy plus ipilimumab. Response, reportedly, was best predicted by interferon-beta along with early blood T cell clone dynamics.

The study treated chemo-refractory metastatic non-small-cell lung cancer patients with focal radiation plus ipilimumab CTLA-4 blockade. In regard to this clone: Its cognate antigen is unknown.

Using immunoSEQ multiplex PCR, the repertoire was profiled, and TCRdb retains in-frame clones only, with some absent. The sample shows around 40,000 clones, 80% to 90% of them seen only once. Sequenced here: peripheral blood, sampled from a patient treated with radiotherapy plus ipilimumab. The clonotype comes from a human donor with non-small cell lung cancer whose response to radiotherapy plus ipilimumab could not be evaluated.

CDR3 sequence (DNA): TGTGCCAGCAGCGTCGCCAGGAACACTGAAGCTTTCTTT. Amino acid sequence: CASSVARNTEAFF. V gene TRBV9 combines with J gene TRBJ1-1, with D unclear. Deletions cut 2 bases from V and 1 base from J, with 6 bases between. The germline V gene has CDR1 SGDLS and CDR2 YYNGEE. The CDR3 is 13 amino acids.